Following are 15 T cell receptor beta chains from one sample sequenced in a study of OX40 agonist ivuxolimab in advanced cancers. Some clones are missing from TCRdb's copy, which holds only in-frame ones; the method was immunoSEQ multiplex PCR. The sample includes 20,000 to 25,000 clones, 75% to 90% of them seen just once. The sample was CD4+ or CD8+ T cells sorted from blood, taken in a trial of the OX40 agonist ivuxolimab. The receptors were sampled from an adult with an advanced solid tumor such as melanoma, head and neck, liver or kidney cancer.

The chain is built from TRBV30 and TRBJ2-1, with D possibly TRBD2 on 5 matching bases. CDR1 and CDR2 from the germline V gene are GTSNPN and SVGIG (reference sequence). The CDR3 is 13 residues long. Trimming removed 1 base from V and 9 bases from J, with 13 bases in between. CDR3 sequence reads: CAWSEGSAGEQFF. As DNA, the CDR3 is TGTGCCTGGAGTGAGGGTAGCGCCGGTGAGCAGTTCTTC.

The chain employs TRBV27 and TRBJ1-1, with D maybe TRBD1 (5 bases). Germline CDR1 is MNHEY and CDR2 is SMNVEV (reference sequence). Trimming took off 6 bases at V and 0 bases at J, with 8 bases between the two ends. The CDR3 consists of 13 residues. CDR3 residues: CASRLTVNTEAFF. The CDR3 nucleotides read TGTGCCAGCAGGCTGACAGTGAACACTGAAGCTTTCTTT.

The J gene is TRBJ2-5, the V gene TRBV27; possibly TRBD1 or TRBD2 for D (5 bases each). The CDR3 covers 15 residues. Germline V CDR1 and CDR2: MNHEY, SMNVEV (reference sequence). Between the trimmed V and J ends, which lost 6 bases and 5 bases, there was a span of 19 bases. CDR3 DNA sequence: TGTGCCAGCAGAGATCTAGGGTTGTGGGGGGAGACCCAGTACTTC. This encodes CASRDLGLWGETQYF.

This sequence joins TRBV27 and TRBJ2-2; unclear D gene. Trimming pared 4 bases from V and 7 bases from J, leaving 13 bases between. The CDR3 has 14 amino acids. Per germline, CDR1 MNHEY and CDR2 SMNVEV (reference sequence). DNA of the CDR3: TGTGCCAGCAGTTCCGGAACTCTTATCGGGGAGCTGTTTTTT. This translates into CASSSGTLIGELFF.

The rearrangement joins TRBV6-6 to TRBJ2-1; weak D call: TRBD1 (5 bases). CDR1 and CDR2 from the germline V gene are MNHNY and SVGAGI (reference sequence). Trimming left V 5 bases short and J 7 bases short, with 15 bases between. CDR3 size: 14 residues. CDR3 protein: CASSPQGVVNEQFF. The CDR3 region has the DNA TGTGCCAGCAGTCCGCAGGGTGTGGTAAATGAGCAGTTCTTC.

This clone was seen once. This sequence joins TRBV15 and TRBJ2-1, with 8 nucleotides matching TRBD2. Trimming at V came to 3 bases and at J to 4 bases, leaving 5 bases not matched to a gene. Germline V lookup: CDR1 LNHNV, CDR2 YYDKDF (reference sequence). The CDR3 sequence is 15 residues long. CDR3 sequence (DNA): TGTGCCACCAGCAGGGATCTAGCGGGTTACAATGAGCAGTTCTTC. Its translation is CATSRDLAGYNEQFF.

The chain carries TRBV10-1 and TRBJ1-6; D ambiguous. The CDR3 spans 13 residues. Germline V CDR1 and CDR2: WNHNN, SYGVQD (reference sequence). Trimming took off 0 bases at V and 7 bases at J, with 4 bases between the two ends. CDR3 coding DNA: TGCGCCAGCAGTGAGTCTCCGAATTCACCCCTCCACTTT. Its protein is CASSESPNSPLHF.

J is TRBJ2-1 and V is TRBV7-9, with TRBD2 matching 7 bases. This CDR3 comprises 14 residues. Losses at the gene ends were 2 bases for V and 9 bases for J; bases not matched to a gene: 7. In germline, CDR1 is SEHNR, CDR2 FQNEAQ (reference sequence). The CDR3 loop is CASSLSGRAGEQFF. The CDR3 DNA sequence: TGTGCCAGCAGCTTAAGTGGGAGGGCCGGTGAGCAGTTCTTC.

The chain links TRBV13 to TRBJ1-1; TRBD1 aligns across 9 bases. The germline V gene has CDR1 PRHDT and CDR2 FYEKMQ (reference sequence). The ends lost 1 base at V and 1 base at J; junction bases unmatched: 7. This CDR3 spans 17 amino acids. The CDR3 DNA follows: TGTGCCAGCAGCTTAGCGGGGACAGGGAGAGGGAACACTGAAGCTTTCTTT. It specifies CASSLAGTGRGNTEAFF.

This chain joins TRBV28 and TRBJ2-7; 8 bases line up with TRBD1. Germline V gives CDR1 MDHEN, CDR2 SYDVKM. With 5 bases clipped from V and 0 bases from J, the junction kept 6 bases outside the gene matches. The CDR3 length is 15 residues. This chain's CDR3 is CASSVQGGNSYEQYF. The CDR3 bases are TGTGCCAGCAGTGTACAGGGGGGAAACTCCTACGAGCAGTACTTC.

As to this clone: One end of the junction is discordant with germline, which a read error may explain. Additional DNA sequences in this sample encode the identical CDR3. The rearrangement uses TRBV5-3 and TRBJ2-3; D tentatively reads TRBD1 or TRBD2 (5 bases each). TRBV5-3 is annotated as an ORF whose role is uncertain. CDR3 size: 14 residues. CDR3 in amino acids: CASSSGPSTDTQYF. The CDR3 DNA is TGTGCCAGCAGCTCGGGACCAAGCACAGATACGCAGTATTTT.

The chain couples TRBV7-9 to TRBJ2-1; D may be TRBD2 (6 bases). Germline CDR1 reads SEHNR; CDR2 reads FQNEAQ (reference sequence). V was shortened by 5 bases and J by 3 bases, with 14 bases between the two germline ends. The CDR3 is 15 amino acids. In DNA form, the CDR3 reads TGTGCCAGCAGCCCAGGAGGCGGGAACTACAATGAGCAGTTCTTC. It codes for CASSPGGGNYNEQFF. Together with reference TRBV7-9 and TRBJ2-1, the CDR3 gives the full variable domain: DTGVSQNPRHKITKRGQNVTFRCDPISEHNRLYWYRQTLGQGPEFLTYFQNEAQLEKSRLLSDRFSAERPKGSFSTLEIQRTEQGDSAMYLCASSPGGGNYNEQFFGPGTRLTVL.

The rearrangement joins TRBV13 to TRBJ1-2; D uncertain. This CDR3 is built from 14 residues. V was cut by 0 bases and J by 4 bases, with 9 bases left in between. Germline assignment: CDR1 PRHDT and CDR2 FYEKMQ (reference sequence). CDR3 region: CASSLGRGFYGYTF. CDR3 DNA sequence: TGTGCCAGCAGCTTAGGCCGGGGATTCTATGGCTACACCTTC.

The chain has TRBV4-1 and TRBJ1-1; D is unresolved. The CDR3 length is 13 residues. Trimming cost V 3 bases and J 1 base, with 6 bases left between them. Looked up from germline, CDR1 is MGHRA and CDR2 is YSYEKL. This chain's CDR3 is CASSHGQNTEAFF. In DNA form, the CDR3 reads TGCGCCAGCAGCCATGGGCAGAACACTGAAGCTTTCTTT.

The genes are TRBV27 and TRBJ2-1; no firm D call. Trimming pared 2 bases from V and 1 base from J, leaving 6 bases between. Germline CDR1 is MNHEY and CDR2 is SMNVEV (reference sequence). The CDR3 is 14 residues long. CDR3 region: CASSLAPSYNEQFF. CDR3 nucleotides: TGTGCCAGCAGTTTAGCCCCTTCCTACAATGAGCAGTTCTTC.